This T cell receptor beta chain stems from a study of quantifying T cell responses using KT2 cells. Study-level background: Reverse transcription used primers in the TCR alpha and beta constant regions.

An oligo carrying a UMI was ligated to the cDNA 3' end. The first PCR ran 3 to 5 cycles with an equimolar RC1.1 and RC1.2 beta primer mix. TCRdb re-called the UMI-ligation and nested PCR reads through MiXCR, storing one row per CDR3 protein. The data contain 40,000 to 50,000 distinct CDR3 sequences, about 17% of them singletons. Per germline, CDR1 SGHTA and CDR2 FQGNSA. The CDR3 has 12 residues. The V and J ends lost 5 bases and 8 bases respectively, with 11 bases between them. This clonotype has just a few counts. The TCR originated in a human donor. Input material: PBMCs spiked with cells of the T cell clone KT2. The V gene is TRBV7-2, the J gene TRBJ2-3; D perhaps matches TRBD2 (6 bases). DNA for the CDR3: TGTGCCAGCAGCCCTAGCGTCGGTACGCAGTATTTT. Amino acid sequence: CASSPSVGTQYF.